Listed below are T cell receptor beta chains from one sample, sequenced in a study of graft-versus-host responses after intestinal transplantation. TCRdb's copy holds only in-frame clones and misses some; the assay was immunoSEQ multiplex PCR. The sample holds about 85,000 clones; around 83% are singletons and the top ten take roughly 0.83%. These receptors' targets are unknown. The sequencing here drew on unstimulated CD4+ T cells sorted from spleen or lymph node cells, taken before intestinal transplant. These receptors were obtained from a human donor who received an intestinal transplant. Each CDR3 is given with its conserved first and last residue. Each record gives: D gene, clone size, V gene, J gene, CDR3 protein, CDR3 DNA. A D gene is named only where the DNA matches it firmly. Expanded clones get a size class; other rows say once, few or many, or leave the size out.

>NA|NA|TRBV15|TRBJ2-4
CATSRDLGEKNIQYF
TGTGCCACCAGCAGAGATTTGGGAGAAAAAAACATTCAGTACTTC
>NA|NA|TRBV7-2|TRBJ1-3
CASSLAHGNTIYF
TGTGCCAGCAGCTTAGCCCATGGAAACACCATATATTTT
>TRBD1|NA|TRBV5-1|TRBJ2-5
CASSLSAGGGETQYF
TGCGCCAGCAGCTTGAGTGCAGGGGGCGGAGAGACCCAGTACTTC
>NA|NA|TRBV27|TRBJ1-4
CASRRRNNEKLFF
TGTGCCAGCAGGAGGCGAAACAATGAAAAACTGTTTTTT
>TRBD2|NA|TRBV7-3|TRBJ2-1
CASSLRRNKRDSSYNEQFF
TGTGCCAGCAGCTTACGGAGGAACAAGCGGGATAGTTCCTACAATGAGCAGTTCTTC
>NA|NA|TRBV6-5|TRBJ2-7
CASSYFLTATAYEQYF
TGTGCCAGCAGTTATTTTTTGACAGCCACAGCCTACGAGCAGTACTTC
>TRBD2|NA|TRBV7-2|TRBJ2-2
CASSLSGRAGELFF
TGTGCCAGCAGCCTTAGCGGGAGGGCCGGGGAGCTGTTTTTT
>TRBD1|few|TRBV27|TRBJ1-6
CASSLSVYRGAYNSPLHF
TGTGCCAGCAGTTTATCAGTTTACAGGGGCGCCTATAATTCACCCCTCCACTTT
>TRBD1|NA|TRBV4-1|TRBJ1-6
CASSQEPPTGYYNSPLHF
TGCGCCAGCAGCCAAGAGCCCCCGACAGGGTACTATAATTCACCCCTCCACTTT
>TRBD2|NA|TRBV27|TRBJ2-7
CASSTRGEGGYEQYF
TGTGCCAGCAGCACCCGGGGGGAGGGAGGGTACGAGCAGTACTTC
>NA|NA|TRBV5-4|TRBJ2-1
CASSYHFAAGNEQFF
TGTGCCAGCAGCTACCACTTCGCGGCGGGCAATGAGCAGTTCTTC
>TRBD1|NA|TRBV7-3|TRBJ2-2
CASSLGTGNTGELFF
TGTGCCAGCAGCTTAGGGACAGGGAACACCGGGGAGCTGTTTTTT
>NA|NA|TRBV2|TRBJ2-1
CASSDTGSEQFF
TGTGCCAGCAGTGACACGGGGAGTGAGCAGTTCTTC
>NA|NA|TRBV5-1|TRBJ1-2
CASSLARGGRGYGYTF
TGCGCCAGCAGCTTGGCCCGAGGAGGCAGGGGCTATGGCTACACCTTC
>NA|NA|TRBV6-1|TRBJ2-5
CASSELRLGETQYF
TGTGCCAGCAGTGAACTCAGGTTGGGCGAGACCCAGTACTTC
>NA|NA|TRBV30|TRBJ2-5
CAWSIGVGETQYF
TGTGCCTGGAGTATCGGGGTCGGGGAGACCCAGTACTTC
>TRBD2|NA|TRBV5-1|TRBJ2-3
CASSGRGVSTDTQYF
TGCGCCAGCAGCGGGAGGGGCGTAAGCACAGATACGCAGTATTTT
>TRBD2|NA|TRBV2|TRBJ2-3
CASSPQPGLAPDTQYF
TGTGCCAGCAGTCCCCAACCGGGACTAGCCCCAGATACGCAGTATTTT
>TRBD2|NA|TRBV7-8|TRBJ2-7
CASSLGGRWEGAYEQYF
TGTGCCAGCAGCTTAGGGGGCCGGTGGGAGGGAGCCTACGAGCAGTACTTC
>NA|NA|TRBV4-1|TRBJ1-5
CASRRGLQTNQPQHF
TGCGCCAGCCGGCGCGGCCTTCAGACTAATCAGCCCCAGCATTTT
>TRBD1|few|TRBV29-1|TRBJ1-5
CSSNDRGLNQPQHF
TGCAGCTCCAACGACAGGGGACTCAATCAGCCCCAGCATTTT
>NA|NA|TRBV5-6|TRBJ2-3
CATNRGTDTQYF
TGTGCGACCAACCGGGGCACAGATACGCAGTATTTT
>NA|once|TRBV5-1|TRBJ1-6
CASSFRGDSPLHF
TGCGCCAGCAGCTTCAGGGGTGATTCACCCCTCCACTTT
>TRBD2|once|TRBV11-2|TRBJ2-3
CASRLAGATDTQYF
TGTGCCAGCAGACTAGCGGGAGCCACAGATACGCAGTATTTT
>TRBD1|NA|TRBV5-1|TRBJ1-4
CASSFGQGDEKLFF
TGCGCCAGCAGCTTCGGCCAGGGGGATGAAAAACTGTTTTTT